This entry is about one T cell receptor (beta chain). The target antigen is unknown. CD45RO-negative cells were positively selected for CCR7, leaving out terminally differentiated effector memory CD45RA+ cells. Assay: immunoSEQ multiplex PCR; the TCRdb copy retains only in-frame clones and omits some. This sample has roughly 2 million clones, with less than 95% found just once. This record comes from a study of shared clonotypes between healthy human individuals. Study findings and constraints: Generation probability values for non-shared clonotypes were lower than those for clonotypes shared by all four donors. Shared across several donors were approximately 5% of the naive CD4 clonotypes. Relative to memory subsets, naive subsets generally showed larger estimated richness.

This TCR derives from a man aged 18 to 30 in good health. The sequenced sample was naive CD8+ T cells sorted from blood.

The CDR3 nucleotides are TGTGCCATCAGTCCGGGACAGTGTGGGGAGACCCAGTACTTC. Translated: CAISPGQCGETQYF. J is TRBJ2-5 and V is TRBV10-3; 7 bases line up with TRBD1. The germline V gene has CDR1 ENHRY and CDR2 SYGVKD. The CDR3 is 14 residues long. The V gene end was trimmed by 5 bases and the J gene end by 5 bases; junction bases not matched to a gene: 8.